The 17 T cell receptor beta chains below all came from one sample that was sequenced in a study of neurological immune-mediated disorders. Described time point: longitudinal time-point 3. MiXCR, applied by TCRdb to the 5' RACE reads, yields one record per CDR3 protein. This sample has about 81,000 distinct CDR3 sequences, with 4.3% found just once. Sequenced: PBMCs. These receptors were collected from a woman aged 60-75 years with multiple sclerosis.

This clonotype was detected ten times or more. The chain joins TRBV7-9 to TRBJ2-2; no clear D gene. Germline CDR1 is SEHNR and CDR2 is FQNEAQ (reference sequence). This CDR3 is 14 amino acids long. Trimming removed 4 bases from V and 5 bases from J, with 11 bases in between. For the CDR3, the DNA is TGTGCCAGCAGCTCAATCACAGTGACCGGGGAGCTGTTTTTT. Its protein product is CASSSITVTGELFF.

At least ten counts were recorded for this clonotype. J is TRBJ2-1 and V is TRBV4-1; D is uncertain. V was trimmed by 2 bases and J by 4 bases, leaving 21 bases between them. Germline V lookup: CDR1 MGHRA, CDR2 YSYEKL. This CDR3 comprises 18 residues. The CDR3 loop is CASSQSEAGAPPYNEQFF. For the CDR3, the DNA is TGCGCCAGCAGCCAAAGCGAGGCAGGCGCGCCACCTTACAATGAGCAGTTCTTC.

There are many counts of this clonotype. The CDR3 loop reads CASSPKLQGNTEAFF. DNA of the CDR3: TGCGCCAGCAGCCCAAAGCTACAGGGTAATACTGAAGCTTTCTTT. V gene TRBV5-1 combines with J gene TRBJ1-1; perhaps TRBD1 as D (6 bases). Germline lookup yields CDR1 SGHRS and CDR2 YFSETQ. V lost 4 bases, J lost 5 bases, and 18 bases lay in between. CDR3 length: 15 amino acids.

This clonotype was found many times. The chain joins TRBV7-9 to TRBJ1-2, with D perhaps matching TRBD1 (5 bases). The CDR3 covers 15 residues. Trimming took 5 bases from V and 4 from J, leaving 17 bases between them. Germline CDR1 is SEHNR and CDR2 is FQNEAQ (reference sequence). The chain's CDR3 is CASSIRGGGSYGYTF. The DNA for the CDR3 is TGTGCCAGCAGCATTAGAGGTGGGGGATCCTATGGCTACACCTTC.

Many counts were recorded for this clonotype. V is TRBV29-1 and J is TRBJ1-2; 7 bases agree with TRBD1. V dropped 7 bases and J dropped 3; count of bases not matched to a gene: 11. CDR1 is SQVTM, CDR2 ANQGSEA, per germline. This CDR3 is built from 14 residues. In nucleotides, the CDR3 is TGCAGCGCCGACGGTGGGACAGATGACTATGGCTACACCTTC. Amino acids: CSADGGTDDYGYTF.

This clonotype was observed many times. The CDR3 sequence: CASRGQGLDTQYF. Here the CDR3 DNA reads TGTGCCAGCAGGGGACAGGGCTTGGATACGCAGTATTTT. The chain recombines TRBV6-5 with TRBJ2-3; 9 nucleotides line up with TRBD1. The CDR3 length is 13 residues. Trimming cost V 6 bases and J 6 bases; bases outside gene matches: 4. From germline, CDR1 is MNHEY and CDR2 SVGAGI.

At least ten counts were recorded for this clonotype. This CDR3 reads CASSLRSGLQGTYEQYF. CDR3 in DNA: TGTGCCAGCAGCTTAAGGTCGGGGCTCCAGGGGACCTACGAGCAGTACTTC. The V and J genes are TRBV7-9 and TRBJ2-7, with a possible D match to TRBD1 (6 bases). Germline-derived CDR1 and CDR2 are SEHNR and FQNEAQ (reference sequence). This CDR3 is 17 amino acids long. Trimming removed 2 bases at V and 2 bases at J, with 19 bases between.

This clonotype was observed at least ten times. The V call is TRBV7-6, the J call TRBJ1-1; D unclear. Per germline, CDR1 SGHVS and CDR2 FNYEAQ. V gave up 1 base and J gave up 2 bases, with 14 bases separating them. The CDR3 is 16 residues long. This chain's CDR3 is CASSLVPAGSNTEAFF. The CDR3 DNA sequence: TGTGCCAGCAGCTTAGTCCCCGCAGGCTCAAACACTGAAGCTTTCTTT.

This clonotype was observed many times. The rearrangement uses TRBV5-6 and TRBJ2-5; 11 bases fit TRBD2. The length of the CDR3 is 15 residues. CDR1 is SGHDT, CDR2 YYEEEE, per germline. V shed 2 bases and J 4 bases; nucleotides not matched to a gene: 4. CDR3 nucleotide sequence: TGTGCCAGCAGCTTAGGGACTAGCGGTTTAGAGACCCAGTACTTC. This codes for CASSLGTSGLETQYF.

As concerns this clonotype: Since a much larger clone is just one base distant, this may be a read error. The CDR3 DNA follows: TGTGCCAGCAGCTTAGGCCCCCAGGGGGAAGGCTCCGGGGAGCTGTTTTTT. Amino acids: CASSLGPQGEGSGELFF. The chain carries TRBV11-3 and TRBJ2-2; 7 bases match TRBD1. This CDR3 is 17 amino acids long. Germline CDR1 is SGHNT and CDR2 is YENEEA. V was pared by 1 base and J by 6 bases, with 11 bases of the junction left unmatched. Filled out from reference TRBV11-3 and TRBJ2-2, the complete variable domain reads EAGVVQSPRYKIIEKKQPVAFWCNPISGHNTLYWYLQNLGQGPELLIRYENEEAVDDSQLPKDRFSAERLKGVDSTLKIQPAELGDSAVYLCASSLGPQGEGSGELFFGEGSRLTVL.

This clonotype was seen at least ten times. This chain connects TRBV15 to TRBJ2-5; no reliable D call. With 1 base removed from V and 1 base from J, the gap between germline ends came to 7 bases. This CDR3 has 14 amino acids. Looked up from germline, CDR1 is LNHNV and CDR2 is YYDKDF (reference sequence). As DNA, the CDR3 is TGTGCCACCAGCAGAGTACAGACCCAAGAGACCCAGTACTTC. Its protein product is CATSRVQTQETQYF.

This clonotype was seen ten or more times. The chain has TRBV5-1 and TRBJ2-5; 11 bases are a match to TRBD2. The germline gives CDR1 SGHRS, CDR2 YFSETQ. The V and J ends lost 7 bases and 6 bases, in that order; junction bases with no gene match: 14. The CDR3 consists of 16 residues. The CDR3 nucleotides are TGCGCCAGCTCCACACTAGCGGGGGCCTCCCAGCAGACCCAGTACTTC. Amino acids: CASSTLAGASQQTQYF.

There are many counts of this clonotype. The chain recombines TRBV5-1 with TRBJ1-2; D unclear. V shed 6 bases and J shed 0 bases, with 9 bases lying between them. Germline V lookup: CDR1 SGHRS, CDR2 YFSETQ. This CDR3 has 13 residues. The CDR3 sequence: CASTGSTNYGYTF. The CDR3 DNA reads TGCGCCAGCACCGGATCAACTAACTATGGCTACACCTTC.

The table lists this clonotype with many counts. The chain is built from TRBV9 and TRBJ2-1; D perhaps matches TRBD2 (6 bases). This CDR3 spans 17 amino acids. Germline lookup yields CDR1 SGDLS and CDR2 YYNGEE. Trimming stripped 3 bases from V and 5 bases from J, with 21 bases between. As DNA, the CDR3 is TGTGCCAGCAGCGCGAAGCGACTAGGACCCGGACACAATGAGCAGTTCTTC. It yields the protein CASSAKRLGPGHNEQFF.

This clonotype was observed many times. In DNA form, the CDR3 reads TGCAGTGGGGCAGGGAATAATTCACCCCTCCACTTT. Residues: CSGAGNNSPLHF. J is TRBJ1-6 and V is TRBV20-1; weak D call: TRBD1 (5 bases). The CDR3 length is 12 residues. Germline-derived CDR1 and CDR2 are DFQATT and SNEGSKA (reference sequence). With 7 bases removed from V and 5 bases from J, the gap between germline ends came to 9 bases.

The chain couples TRBV20-1 to TRBJ1-1; D possibly corresponds to TRBD1 (6 bases). This CDR3 is built from 16 residues. Germline-derived CDR1 and CDR2 are DFQATT and SNEGSKA (reference sequence). V was cut by 1 base and J by 4 bases, with 19 bases left in between. The CDR3 protein is CSARVNIPGQSTEAFF. CDR3 coding DNA: TGCAGTGCTAGAGTTAACATTCCCGGACAGTCCACTGAAGCTTTCTTT.

In this sample, this clonotype turned up many times. This sequence joins TRBV10-2 and TRBJ1-1, with no clear D. Germline assignment: CDR1 WSHSY and CDR2 SAAADI. The CDR3 runs 13 residues. V lost 4 bases, J lost 1 base, and 7 bases lay in between. This chain's CDR3 is CASSVPPNTEAFF. The CDR3 bases are TGCGCCAGCAGTGTACCACCGAACACTGAAGCTTTCTTT.